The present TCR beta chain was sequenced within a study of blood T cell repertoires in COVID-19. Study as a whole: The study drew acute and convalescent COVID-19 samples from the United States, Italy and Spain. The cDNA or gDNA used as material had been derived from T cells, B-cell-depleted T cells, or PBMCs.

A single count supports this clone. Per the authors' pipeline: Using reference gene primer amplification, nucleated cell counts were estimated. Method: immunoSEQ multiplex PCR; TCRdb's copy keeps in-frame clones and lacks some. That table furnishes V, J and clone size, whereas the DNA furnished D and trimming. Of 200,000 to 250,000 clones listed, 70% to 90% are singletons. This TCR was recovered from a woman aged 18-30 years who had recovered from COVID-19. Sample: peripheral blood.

The CDR3 DNA is TGTGCCAGCAGTTTAGCGGGAGCCTACGAGCAGTACTTC. Its translation is CASSLAGAYEQYF. The chain employs TRBV6-2 or TRBV6-3 and TRBJ2-7; 9 bases align to TRBD2. V shed 4 bases, J shed 2 bases, and the junction held 0 bases outside the gene matches. The CDR3 runs to 13 residues. Germline CDR1 is MNHEY and CDR2 is SVGEGT.